The 21 T cell receptor beta chains below were found in one sample sequenced in a study of T cell repertoires in cytomegalovirus infection. TCRdb reprocessed the reads via MiXCR and lists one record per CDR3 protein. The sample lists approximately 500,000 distinct CDR3 sequences, approximately 17% occurring once. The sample comprised CD8+ T cells from PBMCs. Every receptor here comes from a human donor in good health (CMV status not recorded). Some clones in this sample may be carry-over from other donors' samples.

The V gene is TRBV6-5, the J gene TRBJ1-5; a possible D gene is TRBD1 (6 bases). V lost 6 bases and J lost 4, with 16 bases in between. The CDR3 sequence is 15 residues long. Per the germline V gene, CDR1 is MNHEY and CDR2 is SVGAGI. CDR3 bases: TGTGCCAGCAGACCCATCCGGGACACAAATCAGCCCCAGCATTTT. It specifies CASRPIRDTNQPQHF.

This clonotype was found a few times. V is TRBV19 and J is TRBJ2-1, with D possibly matching TRBD2 (5 bases). The CDR3 totals 16 residues. Deletions cut 6 bases from V and 0 bases from J, with 15 bases between. Germline V gives CDR1 LNHDA, CDR2 SQIVND (reference sequence). As DNA, the CDR3 is TGTGCCAGTAGACATAGCGAGGCGAGCTCCTACAATGAGCAGTTCTTC. Protein product: CASRHSEASSYNEQFF.

In its sample, this clonotype was seen many times. The chain combines TRBV7-9 with TRBJ2-7; D call uncertain. The CDR3 runs 16 residues. V was shortened by 4 bases and J by 0 bases, with 16 bases between the two germline ends. Germline V lookup: CDR1 SEHNR, CDR2 FQNEAQ (reference sequence). The CDR3 coding sequence is TGTGCCAGCAGCTCAGACGCCGGGTCAAACTCCTACGAGCAGTACTTC. It codes for CASSSDAGSNSYEQYF.

As to this clonotype: This sequence is one base from a far larger clone and is likely a read error. The chain combines TRBV12-3 or TRBV12-4 with TRBJ1-2; TRBD1 matches 8 bases. The CDR3 sequence is 13 residues long. This chain's CDR3 is CASSPDRGYGYSF. DNA for the CDR3: TGTGCCAGCAGCCCTGACAGGGGTTATGGCTACTCCTTC.

This clonotype was recorded many times. This chain uses TRBV28 with TRBJ2-1, with 11 nucleotides matching TRBD2. Trimming took 2 bases from V and 4 from J; bases not matched to a gene: 7. CDR3 length equals 17 residues. Per the germline V gene, CDR1 is MDHEN and CDR2 is SYDVKM. CDR3 nucleotides: TGTGCCAGCAGTTTACGTAGCGGGAGGGTAAGGTACAATGAGCAGTTCTTC. Protein sequence: CASSLRSGRVRYNEQFF.

The genes are TRBV6-5 and TRBJ2-3; TRBD2 matches at 11 bases. This CDR3 region has 16 residues. CDR1 MNHEY and CDR2 SVGAGI come from the germline V gene. With 0 bases clipped from V and 3 bases from J, the junction kept 2 bases outside the gene matches. The CDR3 here is CASSYSLAGGTDTQYF. CDR3 DNA: TGTGCCAGCAGTTACTCGCTAGCGGGAGGAACAGATACGCAGTATTTT.

The V and J genes are TRBV23-1 and TRBJ2-7, with unresolved D. TRBV23-1 is treated as an ORF (open reading frame) with a function not yet certain. The CDR3 extends over 15 amino acids. The V end was cut by 2 bases, the J end by 2 bases, with 13 bases between. The CDR3 is CASSQRALGTYEQYF. The DNA of the CDR3 is TGCGCCAGCAGTCAAAGGGCCCTCGGAACCTACGAGCAGTACTTC.

This clonotype was counted ten times or more. The chain recombines TRBV12-3 or TRBV12-4 with TRBJ1-5, with 8 bases fitting TRBD1. V gave up 1 base and J gave up 7 bases; unmatched junction bases: 12. This CDR3 has 17 residues. The CDR3 loop is CASSLGPPGQGIQPQHF. In DNA form, the CDR3 reads TGTGCCAGCAGTTTAGGGCCTCCCGGACAGGGAATACAGCCCCAGCATTTT.

This rearrangement joins TRBV10-3 to TRBJ1-3; the D gene is possibly TRBD1 (5 bases). Germline CDR1 and CDR2: ENHRY and SYGVKD. V dropped 0 bases and J dropped 1 base, with 10 bases sitting between them. The CDR3 is 16 residues long. CDR3: CAISESQEGSGNTIYF. The CDR3 coding sequence is TGTGCCATCAGTGAGTCACAGGAAGGGTCTGGAAACACCATATATTTT.

The chain couples TRBV4-1 to TRBJ2-5, with TRBD1 matching 8 bases. J gave up 1 base and V 4 bases, and 5 bases lay outside the gene matches. This CDR3 is built from 15 residues. The germline V gene has CDR1 MGHRA and CDR2 YSYEKL. As DNA, the CDR3 is TGCGCCAGCAGCCGATCGACAGGGGTCCAAGAGACCCAGTACTTC. Translating gives CASSRSTGVQETQYF.

The rearrangement links TRBV25-1 to TRBJ2-7; D gene uncertain. CDR1 MGHDK and CDR2 SYGVNS come from the germline V gene. The CDR3 is 13 residues long. The V end was cut by 4 bases, the J end by 2 bases, with 9 bases between. The CDR3 DNA reads TGTGCCAGCAGTGTGGGCAGTACCTACGAGCAGTACTTC. This gives the protein CASSVGSTYEQYF.

The chain combines TRBV29-1 with TRBJ1-2; the D is unclear. CDR3 length: 14 residues. The germline V gene has CDR1 SQVTM and CDR2 ANQGSEA. The V end lost 4 bases, the J end lost 8 bases, and 20 bases lay between the germline ends. The CDR3 sequence is CSVAWRVQGLGYTF. The CDR3 DNA reads TGCAGCGTTGCCTGGAGGGTTCAAGGTCTCGGCTACACCTTC.

The rearrangement joins TRBV19 to TRBJ1-1; no clear D. Germline CDR1 is LNHDA and CDR2 is SQIVND (reference sequence). The CDR3 is made up of 16 amino acids. V dropped 5 bases and J dropped 1 base, with 17 bases sitting between them. The CDR3 coding sequence is TGTGCCAGTAGTTTCTCTCCGGGTGGGAGGAACACTGAAGCTTTCTTT. It codes for CASSFSPGGRNTEAFF.

The J gene is TRBJ2-7, the V gene TRBV27, with 7 nucleotides matching TRBD2. The CDR3 is 14 amino acids. The V gene end was trimmed by 8 bases and the J gene end by 3 bases; junction bases not matched to a gene: 10. Germline V lookup: CDR1 MNHEY, CDR2 SMNVEV (reference sequence). The DNA for the CDR3 is TGTGCCAGCGGGGGGGTCGGAGGTGGCTACGAGCAGTACTTC. Translating it yields CASGGVGGGYEQYF.

This clonotype appeared many times. The rearrangement uses TRBV12-3 or TRBV12-4 and TRBJ1-1; no firm D call. The ends were cut back, 1 base at V and 6 bases at J, with 15 bases in the middle. The CDR3 length is 15 residues. CDR3 residues: CASSLGGYGWAEAFF. The CDR3 DNA reads TGTGCCAGCAGTTTAGGGGGATACGGGTGGGCTGAAGCTTTCTTT.

This clonotype was recorded at least ten times. This chain connects TRBV7-2 to TRBJ1-1; D unresolved. CDR1 is SGHTA, CDR2 FQGNSA, per germline. This CDR3 is 13 amino acids long. Trimming stripped 2 bases from V and 3 bases from J, with 7 bases between. The CDR3 loop is CASSLITDTEAFF. DNA of the CDR3: TGTGCCAGCAGCTTAATCACAGACACTGAAGCTTTCTTT.

This chain uses TRBV4-1 with TRBJ2-7; tentatively, D is TRBD2 (6 bases). Deletions cut 3 bases from V and 2 bases from J, with 17 bases between. The CDR3 length is 16 residues. CDR1 MGHRA and CDR2 YSYEKL come from the germline V gene. The CDR3 DNA reads as TGCGCCAGCAGCCAGATACTGGGCGGGGCTACCTACGAGCAGTACTTC. Protein product: CASSQILGGATYEQYF.

Ten or more counts support this clonotype. DNA of the CDR3: TGTGCCAGCAGTTTATGGAGTATTGGGGGACAGGGGCCAAATTTCTCCTACAATGAGCAGTTCTTC. It specifies CASSLWSIGGQGPNFSYNEQFF. The J gene is TRBJ2-1, the V gene TRBV28, with TRBD1 identical over 10 bases. There are 22 residues in the CDR3. The V segment lost 0 bases and the J segment 0 bases; nucleotides outside the gene matches: 17. Germline CDR1 reads MDHEN; CDR2 reads SYDVKM.

Notes on this clonotype: A read error is possible here, since a much larger clone lies one base away. The chain has TRBV2 and TRBJ2-3; D gene ambiguous. Germline V lookup: CDR1 SNHLY, CDR2 FYNNEI. The CDR3 consists of 12 residues. The CDR3 nucleotides read TGTGCCAGCATGATCGCGAGAGATATGCAGTATTTT. Amino acids: CASMIARDMQYF.

The chain recombines TRBV7-6 with TRBJ2-1; perhaps TRBD1 as D (6 bases). CDR1 is SGHVS, CDR2 FNYEAQ, per germline. CDR3 length equals 14 residues. Trimming stripped 3 bases from V and 8 bases from J, with 14 bases between. The CDR3 region is CASSFWQGFDEQFF. In DNA, the CDR3 is TGTGCCAGCAGCTTCTGGCAGGGGTTTGATGAGCAGTTCTTC.

This clonotype was observed many times. The chain carries TRBV7-8 and TRBJ1-1; tentatively, D is TRBD1 (5 bases). Per the germline V gene, CDR1 is SGHVS and CDR2 is FQNEAQ. With 5 bases removed from V and 5 bases from J, the gap between germline ends came to 15 bases. The CDR3 spans 14 residues. CDR3 nucleotide sequence: TGTGCCAGCAGCCCCCAAGGGGTTGGGACTGAAGCTTTCTTT. Protein sequence: CASSPQGVGTEAFF.